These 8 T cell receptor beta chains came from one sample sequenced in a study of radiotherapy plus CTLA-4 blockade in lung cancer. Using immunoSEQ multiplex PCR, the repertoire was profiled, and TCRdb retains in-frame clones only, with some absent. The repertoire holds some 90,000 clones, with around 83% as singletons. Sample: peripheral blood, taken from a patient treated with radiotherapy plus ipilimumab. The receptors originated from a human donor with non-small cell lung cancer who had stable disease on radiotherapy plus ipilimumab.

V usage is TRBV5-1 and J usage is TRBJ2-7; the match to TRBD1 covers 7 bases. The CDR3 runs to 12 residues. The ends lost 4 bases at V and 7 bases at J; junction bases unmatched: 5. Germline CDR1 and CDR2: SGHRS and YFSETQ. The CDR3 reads CASSPTGEEQYF. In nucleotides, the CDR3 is TGCGCCAGCAGCCCCACAGGGGAGGAGCAGTACTTC.

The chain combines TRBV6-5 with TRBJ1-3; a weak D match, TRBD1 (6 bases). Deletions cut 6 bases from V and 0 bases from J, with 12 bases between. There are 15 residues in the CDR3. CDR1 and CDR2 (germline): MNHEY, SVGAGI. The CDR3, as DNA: TGTGCCAGCAGACTGACAGGCACCTCTGGAAACACCATATATTTT. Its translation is CASRLTGTSGNTIYF.

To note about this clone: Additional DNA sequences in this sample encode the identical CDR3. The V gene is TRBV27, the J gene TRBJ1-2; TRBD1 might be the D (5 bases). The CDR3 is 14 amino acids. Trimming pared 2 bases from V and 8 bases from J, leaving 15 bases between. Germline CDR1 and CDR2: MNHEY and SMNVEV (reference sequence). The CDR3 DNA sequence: TGTGCCAGCAGTTTAACCGGGGGGGGAGAAGGCTACACCTTC. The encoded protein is CASSLTGGGEGYTF.

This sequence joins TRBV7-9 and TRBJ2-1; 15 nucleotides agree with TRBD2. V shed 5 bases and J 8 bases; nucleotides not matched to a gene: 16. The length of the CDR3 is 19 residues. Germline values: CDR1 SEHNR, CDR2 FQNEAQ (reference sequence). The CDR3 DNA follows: TGTGCCAGCAGCCAAGGACTAGCGGGAGGGCCATCTATTAAGGATGAGCAGTTCTTC. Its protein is CASSQGLAGGPSIKDEQFF.

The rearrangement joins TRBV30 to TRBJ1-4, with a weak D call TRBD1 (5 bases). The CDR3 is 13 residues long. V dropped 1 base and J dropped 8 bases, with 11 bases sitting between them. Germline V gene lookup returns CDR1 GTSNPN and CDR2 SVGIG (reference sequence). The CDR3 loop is CAWSGGRGEKLFF. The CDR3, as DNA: TGTGCCTGGAGTGGGGGACGAGGGGAAAAACTGTTTTTT.

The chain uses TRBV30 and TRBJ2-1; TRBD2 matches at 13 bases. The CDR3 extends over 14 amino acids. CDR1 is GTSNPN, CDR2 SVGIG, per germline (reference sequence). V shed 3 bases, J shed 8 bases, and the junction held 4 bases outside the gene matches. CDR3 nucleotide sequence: TGTGCCTGGAGAGGACTAGCGGGAGTGCATGAGCAGTTCTTC. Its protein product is CAWRGLAGVHEQFF. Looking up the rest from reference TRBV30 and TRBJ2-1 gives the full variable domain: SQTIHQWPATLVQPVGSPLSLECTVEGTSNPNLYWYRQAAGRGLQLLFYSVGIGQISSEVPQNLSASRPQDRQFILSSKKLLLSDSGFYLCAWRGLAGVHEQFFGPGTRLTVL.

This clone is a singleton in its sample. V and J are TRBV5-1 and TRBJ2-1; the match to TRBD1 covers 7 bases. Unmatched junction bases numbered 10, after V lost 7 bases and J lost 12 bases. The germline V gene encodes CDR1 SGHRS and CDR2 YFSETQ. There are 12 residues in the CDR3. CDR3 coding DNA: TGCGCCAGCGGGGACAGCGGAAGTCGGCAGTTCTTC. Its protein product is CASGDSGSRQFF.

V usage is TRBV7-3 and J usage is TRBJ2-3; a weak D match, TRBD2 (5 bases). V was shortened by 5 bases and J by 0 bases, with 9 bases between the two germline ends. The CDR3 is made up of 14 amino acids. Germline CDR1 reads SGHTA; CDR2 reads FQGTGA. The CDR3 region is CASSPTGSTDTQYF. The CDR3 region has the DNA TGTGCCAGCAGCCCCACGGGAAGCACAGATACGCAGTATTTT.